The T cell receptor (beta chain) under discussion was sequenced for a study of blood T cell repertoires in COVID-19. Background on the study: Sites in the United States, Italy and Spain provided acute and convalescent COVID-19 samples.

The count of this clone is one. The CDR3 is 13 residues long. The V end was cut by 0 bases, the J end by 4 bases, with 8 bases between. In germline, CDR1 is SGDLS, CDR2 YYNGEE. Profiling relied on immunoSEQ multiplex PCR, and the TCRdb table lists in-frame clones only, not all of them. The sample carries approximately 13,000 clones, roughly 80% recorded once. The receptor was derived from a man aged 35-49 years with active or convalescent COVID-19. The chain has TRBV9 and TRBJ2-7; weak D call: TRBD1 (5 bases). Sequencing input: peripheral blood. CDR3 nucleotide sequence: TGTGCCAGCAGCGTAGGTGCAGGGTACGAGCAGTACTTC. Amino acids: CASSVGAGYEQYF.